This is a list of T cell receptor beta chains from one sample in a study of T cells after yellow fever vaccination. A single record per CDR3 protein comes from TCRdb applying MiXCR to the 5' RACE reads. This sample has about 320,000 distinct CDR3 sequences, with 3.5% to 4.5% found just once. The sequences come from PBMCs, collected 15 days after the yellow fever booster vaccination. These receptors came from a young man who received the YFV17D yellow fever vaccine. Both conserved end residues are part of each CDR3. A D gene is named only where the DNA matches it firmly. Clone sizes are given selectively: once, few, many, or a class where the clone is expanded.

TGTGCCAGCAGCGGCAGGCCCAGTTACGGAAACACCATATATTTT	CASSGRPSYGNTIYF	TRBJ1-3	TRBV4-2	-	-
TGTGCCAGCAGCGTAGTGGGGAGCACAGATACGCAGTATTTT	CASSVVGSTDTQYF	TRBJ2-3	TRBV9	-	many
TGTGCCAGCAGCCAAGGAGGGGACGGCGATGAGCAGTTCTTC	CASSQGGDGDEQFF	TRBJ2-1	TRBV4-2	-	many
TGCGCCAGCTGCCCCGGGAAGGAGTTTAATTTTTTCTCCTACAATGAGCAGTTCTTC	CASCPGKEFNFFSYNEQFF	TRBJ2-1	TRBV5-1	-	many
TGCAGTGCTAGAGACCAGACGGATACGCAGTATTTT	CSARDQTDTQYF	TRBJ2-3	TRBV20-1	-	few
TGTGCCGCCCAAAGACAGGGCCGTACTCTTGAGCAGTTCTTC	CAAQRQGRTLEQFF	TRBJ2-1	TRBV10-3	TRBD1	many
TGTGCCAGCCGTACAGGGCCTAGCCAGCCCCAGCATTTT	CASRTGPSQPQHF	TRBJ1-5	TRBV27	-	many
TGTGCCAGCAGCCGCGGGACAGGGAATAACTATGGCTACACCTTC	CASSRGTGNNYGYTF	TRBJ1-2	TRBV5-4	TRBD1	-
TGCAGTGTTGGGGCATCGAACACCGGGGAGCTGTTTTTT	CSVGASNTGELFF	TRBJ2-2	TRBV20-1	-	many
TGTGCCACCAGCAGAGATACGGGCCGATCTGGGGCCAACGTCCTGACTTTC	CATSRDTGRSGANVLTF	TRBJ2-6	TRBV15	-	-
TGTGCCAGCAGTGTATCCACCCAGGGCGGCACCGGGGAGCTGTTTTTT	CASSVSTQGGTGELFF	TRBJ2-2	TRBV6-4	-	many
TGCGCCAGCAGCTTGGAGAAAGGCTATGGCTACACCTTC	CASSLEKGYGYTF	TRBJ1-2	TRBV5-1	-	many
TGTGCCAGCAGCTTCTTGACTACCGGGGAGCTGTTTTTT	CASSFLTTGELFF	TRBJ2-2	TRBV5-8	-	many
TGCGCCAGCAGTCCCCAGAGCCTCAATCAGCCCCAGCATTTT	CASSPQSLNQPQHF	TRBJ1-5	TRBV5-1	-	few
TGTGCCAGCACCACTACGGACTATGGCTACACCTTC	CASTTTDYGYTF	TRBJ1-2	TRBV5-6	-	-
TGCAGTGCTAGTATGGGACAAGCCAAAAACATTCAGTACTTC	CSASMGQAKNIQYF	TRBJ2-4	TRBV20-1	-	few
TGTGCCAGGGGGGGACAGAACAATGAGCAGTTCTTC	CARGGQNNEQFF	TRBJ2-1	TRBV7-9	-	few
TGCGCCAGCAGCCGAGGACTAGCGGGGCACCTTCTTCGCACAGATACGCAGTATTTT	CASSRGLAGHLLRTDTQYF	TRBJ2-3	TRBV4-1	TRBD2	-
TGTGCCAGCAAAAGAGGTCAGGGACACGGCTATGGCTACACCTTC	CASKRGQGHGYGYTF	TRBJ1-2	TRBV27	-	few
TGTGCCAGCAGCCAAGGGGGGAAGCGGGCCTACGAGCAGTACTTC	CASSQGGKRAYEQYF	TRBJ2-7	TRBV3-1	-	many
TGTGCCACCGACTTGGGAACAACTGAAGCTTTCTTT	CATDLGTTEAFF	TRBJ1-1	TRBV2	-	-
TGCAGTGCTAGCGCGATGAGTCGAGGTCTTGCTTTTAGCAATCAGCCCCAGCATTTT	CSASAMSRGLAFSNQPQHF	TRBJ1-5	TRBV20-1	-	-
TGCGCCAGCAGCCAAAATCACGGGGCCCAAGAGACCCAGTACTTC	CASSQNHGAQETQYF	TRBJ2-5	TRBV4-3	-	many
TGTGCCAGTAGTATGTCCCGAGAGCTGGTTGGTGGCTACACCTTC	CASSMSRELVGGYTF	TRBJ1-2	TRBV19	-	-
TGTGCCAGTAGTCCGGGACAGTCCGAGACGTATGGCTACACCTTC	CASSPGQSETYGYTF	TRBJ1-2	TRBV19	TRBD1	-
TGTGCCAGCAGTTTATCGAGTTGGCGGGGGGAAGGGAACACCATATATTTT	CASSLSSWRGEGNTIYF	TRBJ1-3	TRBV28	-	-
TGTGCCAGCAGCGTTCGAGAGGGCCCCGGGGAGCTGTTTTTT	CASSVREGPGELFF	TRBJ2-2	TRBV7-2	-	-
TGCGCCAGCTTCCTGACGGGGGGAAGTGAGCAGTTCTTC	CASFLTGGSEQFF	TRBJ2-1	TRBV5-1	TRBD2	many
TGCGCCGGAAAAGCGGGGCCTGGCACAGATACGCAGTATTTT	CAGKAGPGTDTQYF	TRBJ2-3	TRBV5-1	TRBD2	many
TGCAGTGCTAGACTGACAGGTTTTAATTCACCCCTCCACTTT	CSARLTGFNSPLHF	TRBJ1-6	TRBV20-1	-	many
TGTGCCAGCAGCTTAGTATACGATCAGCCCCAGCATTTT	CASSLVYDQPQHF	TRBJ1-5	TRBV5-5	-	few
TGCAGTGCTAGAGATCGTAATCCTATGGGGGGGCTAGAGCAGTTCTTC	CSARDRNPMGGLEQFF	TRBJ2-1	TRBV20-1	-	few
TGTGCCAGCAGCCTCGACCAGGGGTTCCTGTATGGCTACACCTTC	CASSLDQGFLYGYTF	TRBJ1-2	TRBV5-6	-	few
TGCGCCAGCAGCCCCGCCCCGGGGTTGAACACTGAAGCTTTCTTT	CASSPAPGLNTEAFF	TRBJ1-1	TRBV4-1	-	-
TGTGCCTGGAGTGCAGAAGAGGGATCCTATGGCTACACCTTC	CAWSAEEGSYGYTF	TRBJ1-2	TRBV30	-	many
TGTGCCACCAGCAGACAGGCCCCAGATACGCAGTATTTT	CATSRQAPDTQYF	TRBJ2-3	TRBV15	-	many
TGTGCCAGCAGCTCAGTACCCCCCGGGGGAGCCTCCTCAAGCACAGATACGCAGTATTTT	CASSSVPPGGASSSTDTQYF	TRBJ2-3	TRBV11-2	-	-
TGCGCCAGCAGCCAAGAGGACTTAGGTTCAGATACGCAGTATTTT	CASSQEDLGSDTQYF	TRBJ2-3	TRBV4-3	-	few
TGTGCCAGCAGCCCTCGACAGGGGGGGGACGGGGAGCTGTTTTTT	CASSPRQGGDGELFF	TRBJ2-2	TRBV12-3/TRBV12-4	TRBD1	many
TGTGCCACCAGCAGTGACAGGACGCATCGCGAGCAGTACTTC	CATSSDRTHREQYF	TRBJ2-7	TRBV15	-	-
TGTGCCTGGAGTCTGGACAACTCGGGAGGGCAGTACTTC	CAWSLDNSGGQYF	TRBJ2-7	TRBV30	TRBD2	-
TGTGCCAGCAGTTTGAGCTCACAGGGGGCGCATGGCTACACCTTC	CASSLSSQGAHGYTF	TRBJ1-2	TRBV12-3/TRBV12-4	TRBD1	many
TGTGCCAGCAGCGACACCGGGACTAGTATTCCGTTGGTCGTGAATGAGCAGTTCTTC	CASSDTGTSIPLVVNEQFF	TRBJ2-1	TRBV14	TRBD2	few
TGTGCCAGCTCACCAGGGCGGGACAGGGGGCTTGGCTACACCTTC	CASSPGRDRGLGYTF	TRBJ1-2	TRBV18	TRBD1	-
TGTGCCAGCAGTCCCCGGGACAGGGGGGCCAATCAGCCCCAGCATTTT	CASSPRDRGANQPQHF	TRBJ1-5	TRBV6-1	TRBD1	-
TGCAGTGTTCTCCAGGGGAACACTGAAGCTTTCTTT	CSVLQGNTEAFF	TRBJ1-1	TRBV20-1	-	few
TGTGCCACCAGTGCCGAGCGGGGGAGCACAGATACGCAGTATTTT	CATSAERGSTDTQYF	TRBJ2-3	TRBV24-1	TRBD2	many
TGTGCCAGCAGCCCCCCGTTGGGTTTGGGTGCAGATACGCAGTATTTT	CASSPPLGLGADTQYF	TRBJ2-3	TRBV12-3/TRBV12-4	-	few
TGTGCCAGCACGATCGGGACAGGCACGGAGGAGACCCAGTACTTC	CASTIGTGTEETQYF	TRBJ2-5	TRBV7-9	TRBD1	many
TGTGCCAGCAGCTCAAGGGGTGCCAATGAGCAGTTCTTC	CASSSRGANEQFF	TRBJ2-1	TRBV5-6	-	many